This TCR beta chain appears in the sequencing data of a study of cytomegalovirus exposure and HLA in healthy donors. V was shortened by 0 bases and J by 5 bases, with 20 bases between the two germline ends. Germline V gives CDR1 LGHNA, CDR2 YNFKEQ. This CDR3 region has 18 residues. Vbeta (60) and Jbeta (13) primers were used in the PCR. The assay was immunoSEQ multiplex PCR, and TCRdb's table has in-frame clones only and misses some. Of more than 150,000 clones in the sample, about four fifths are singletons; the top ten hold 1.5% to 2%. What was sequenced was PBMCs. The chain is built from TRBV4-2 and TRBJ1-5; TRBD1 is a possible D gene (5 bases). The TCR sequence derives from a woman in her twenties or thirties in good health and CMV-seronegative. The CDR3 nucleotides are TGTGCCAGCAGCCAAGATCATTTAAAGGGGTCGTTCGATCAGCCCCAGCATTTT. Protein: CASSQDHLKGSFDQPQHF.